This T cell receptor beta chain was captured by sequencing in a study of T cell responses to AZD1222 COVID-19 vaccine. The CDR3 consists of 13 residues. Germline loops: CDR1 SGHAT, CDR2 FQNNGV. The J segment lost 5 bases and the V segment lost 5 bases, leaving 1 base of the junction unmatched. The study's findings and limits: Most donors were white British and more were female, and clonal diversity was possibly underestimated. Across the whole spike, CD4 TCRs peaked at regions 160-218 and 743-854. It was only after the peak T cell response that any repertoires were sampled.

Profiled with immunoSEQ multiplex PCR; TCRdb holds only in-frame clones, not every one. The sample consists of 110,000 or so clones, approximately 85% of them appearing once. A remark on this clone: Its antigen is currently unknown.

This specimen was peripheral blood, taken on day 0 of AZD1222 vaccination. This TCR was sampled from an adult in good health. This chain uses TRBV11-2 with TRBJ1-4; the match to TRBD1 covers 8 bases. CDR3 bases: TGTGCCAGCAGCCGGGACAGGAATGAAAAACTGTTTTTT. Translated: CASSRDRNEKLFF. The full variable domain, completed using reference TRBV11-2 and TRBJ1-4, is EAGVAQSPRYKIIEKRQSVAFWCNPISGHATLYWYQQILGQGPKLLIQFQNNGVVDDSQLPKDRFSAERLKGVDSTLKIQPAKLEDSAVYLCASSRDRNEKLFFGSGTQLSVL.